These 2 T cell receptor beta chains originate from one sample sequenced in a study of blood T cell repertoires in COVID-19. Sequencing was performed with immunoSEQ multiplex PCR; in TCRdb, only in-frame clones are kept and a portion is missing. The data show about 240,000 clones, 75% to 90% seen once. What was sequenced was peripheral blood. These receptors were collected from a man in his 60s who had recovered from COVID-19.

The V and J genes are TRBV4-1 and TRBJ1-5; 9 nucleotides match TRBD1. Germline CDR1 and CDR2: MGHRA and YSYEKL. The junction had 10 bases not matched to a gene; V was cut back by 4 bases and J by 3 bases. The CDR3 covers 17 residues. The CDR3 protein is CASSLDTRQGDNQPQHF. In DNA, the CDR3 is TGCGCCAGCAGCCTAGACACCCGACAGGGGGACAATCAGCCCCAGCATTTT.

The chain carries TRBV7-9 and TRBJ2-7; D perhaps matches TRBD2 (5 bases). This CDR3 comprises 13 residues. V shed 5 bases and J shed 0 bases, with 8 bases lying between them. Germline loops: CDR1 SEHNR, CDR2 FQNEAQ (reference sequence). CDR3 in amino acids: CASSRRDSYEQYV. CDR3 sequence (DNA): TGTGCCAGCAGCCGACGGGACTCCTACGAGCAGTACGTC.